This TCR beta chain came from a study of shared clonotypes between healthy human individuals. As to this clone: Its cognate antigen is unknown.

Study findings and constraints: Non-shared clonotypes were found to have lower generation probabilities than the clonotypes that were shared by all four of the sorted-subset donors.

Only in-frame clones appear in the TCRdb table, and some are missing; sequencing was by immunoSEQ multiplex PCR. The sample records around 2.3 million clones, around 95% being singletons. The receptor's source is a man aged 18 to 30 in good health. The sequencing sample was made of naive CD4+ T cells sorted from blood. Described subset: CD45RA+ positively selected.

Here the CDR3 DNA reads TGTGCCATCAGTGAGCTAGCGGGGAAAGAGACCCAGTACTTC. This sequence encodes CAISELAGKETQYF. The V call is TRBV10-3, the J call TRBJ2-5; 9 bases agree with TRBD2. Germline values: CDR1 ENHRY, CDR2 SYGVKD. The junction had 1 base not matched to a gene; V was cut back by 2 bases and J by 3 bases. The CDR3 is made up of 14 amino acids.